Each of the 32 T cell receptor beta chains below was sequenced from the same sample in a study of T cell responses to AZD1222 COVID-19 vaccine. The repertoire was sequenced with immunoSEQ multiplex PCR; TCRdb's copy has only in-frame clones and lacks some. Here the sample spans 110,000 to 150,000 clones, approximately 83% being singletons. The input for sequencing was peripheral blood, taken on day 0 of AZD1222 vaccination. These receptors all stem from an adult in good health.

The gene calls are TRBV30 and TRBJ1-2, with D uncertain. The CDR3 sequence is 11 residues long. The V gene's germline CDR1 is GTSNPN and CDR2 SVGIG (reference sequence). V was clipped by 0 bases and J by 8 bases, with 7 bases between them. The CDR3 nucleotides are TGTGCCTGGAGTGTGGGCTTAGGCTACACCTTC. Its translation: CAWSVGLGYTF.

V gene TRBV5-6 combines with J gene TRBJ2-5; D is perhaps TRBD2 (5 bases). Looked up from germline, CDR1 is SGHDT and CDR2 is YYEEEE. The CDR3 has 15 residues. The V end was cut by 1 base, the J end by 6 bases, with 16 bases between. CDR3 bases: TGTGCCAGCAGCTTGTTGGGCCCATGGGAGAAGACCCAGTACTTC. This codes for CASSLLGPWEKTQYF.

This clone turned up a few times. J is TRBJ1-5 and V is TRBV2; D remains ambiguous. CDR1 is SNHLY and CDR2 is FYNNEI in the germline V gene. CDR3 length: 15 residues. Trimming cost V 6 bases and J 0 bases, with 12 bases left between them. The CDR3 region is CASSADSASNQPQHF. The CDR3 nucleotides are TGTGCCAGCAGCGCTGACTCCGCTAGCAATCAGCCCCAGCATTTT.

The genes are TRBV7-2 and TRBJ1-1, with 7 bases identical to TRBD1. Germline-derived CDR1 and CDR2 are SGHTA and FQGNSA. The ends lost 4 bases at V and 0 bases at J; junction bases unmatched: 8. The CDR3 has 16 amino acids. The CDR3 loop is CASSSIPGQMNTEAFF. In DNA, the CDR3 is TGTGCCAGCAGCTCAATTCCGGGACAGATGAACACTGAAGCTTTCTTT.

This CDR3 is CASRAASTIYF. CDR3 in DNA: TGTGCCAGTCGGGCCGCGTCCACCATATATTTT. The gene calls are TRBV6-5 and TRBJ1-3, with unresolved D. V lost 9 bases and J lost 9, with 12 bases in between. The CDR3 consists of 11 residues. Germline values: CDR1 MNHEY, CDR2 SVGAGI.

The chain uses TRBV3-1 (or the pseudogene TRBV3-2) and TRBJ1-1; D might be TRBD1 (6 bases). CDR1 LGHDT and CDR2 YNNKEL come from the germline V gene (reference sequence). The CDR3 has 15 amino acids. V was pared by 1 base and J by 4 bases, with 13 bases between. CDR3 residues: CASSQVQGRGTEAFF. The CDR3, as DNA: TGTGCCAGCAGCCAAGTTCAGGGGAGAGGCACTGAAGCTTTCTTT.

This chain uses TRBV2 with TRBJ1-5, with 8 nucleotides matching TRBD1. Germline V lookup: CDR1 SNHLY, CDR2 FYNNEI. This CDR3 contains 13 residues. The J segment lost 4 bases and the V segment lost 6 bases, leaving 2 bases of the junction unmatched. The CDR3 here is CASRGQANQPQHF. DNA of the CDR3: TGTGCCAGCAGGGGACAGGCTAATCAGCCCCAGCATTTT.

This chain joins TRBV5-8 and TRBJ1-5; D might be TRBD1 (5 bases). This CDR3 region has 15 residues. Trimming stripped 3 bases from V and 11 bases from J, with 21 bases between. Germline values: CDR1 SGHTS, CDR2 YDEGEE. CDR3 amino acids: CASSSVGQGLVAQHF. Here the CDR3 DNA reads TGTGCCAGCAGCTCAGTGGGGCAGGGCCTAGTAGCCCAGCATTTT. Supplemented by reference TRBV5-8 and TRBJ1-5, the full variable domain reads EAGVTQSPTHLIKTRGQQATLRCSPISGHTSVYWYQQALGLGLQFLLWYDEGEERNRGNFPPRFSGRQFPNYSSELNVNALELEDSALYLCASSSVGQGLVAQHFGDGTRLSIL.

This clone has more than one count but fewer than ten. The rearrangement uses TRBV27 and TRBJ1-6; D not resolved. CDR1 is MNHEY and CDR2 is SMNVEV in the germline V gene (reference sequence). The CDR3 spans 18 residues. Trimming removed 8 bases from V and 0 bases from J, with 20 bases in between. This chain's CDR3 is CASSLFSAASSYNSPLHF. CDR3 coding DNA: TGTGCCAGCTCTCTCTTCTCGGCAGCTAGCTCCTATAATTCACCCCTCCACTTT.

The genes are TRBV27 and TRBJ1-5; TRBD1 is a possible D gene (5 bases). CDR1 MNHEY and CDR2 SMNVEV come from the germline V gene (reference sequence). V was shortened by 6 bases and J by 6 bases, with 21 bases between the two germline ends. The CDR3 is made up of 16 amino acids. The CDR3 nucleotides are TGTGCCAGCAGCCGTAGGGACGGTAGGAATGGTCAGCCCCAGCATTTT. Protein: CASSRRDGRNGQPQHF.

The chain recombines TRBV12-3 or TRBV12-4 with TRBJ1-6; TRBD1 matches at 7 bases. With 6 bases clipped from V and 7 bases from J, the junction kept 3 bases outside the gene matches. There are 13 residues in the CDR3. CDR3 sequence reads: CASRGQPNSPLHF. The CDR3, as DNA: TGTGCCAGCAGGGGACAGCCCAATTCACCCCTCCACTTT.

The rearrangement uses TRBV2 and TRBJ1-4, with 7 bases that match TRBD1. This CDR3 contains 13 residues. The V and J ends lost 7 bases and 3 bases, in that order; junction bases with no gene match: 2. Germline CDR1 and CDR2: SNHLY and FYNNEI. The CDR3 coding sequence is TGTGCCAGCAAGGGACAGCCTAATGAAAAACTGTTTTTT. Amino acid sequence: CASKGQPNEKLFF.

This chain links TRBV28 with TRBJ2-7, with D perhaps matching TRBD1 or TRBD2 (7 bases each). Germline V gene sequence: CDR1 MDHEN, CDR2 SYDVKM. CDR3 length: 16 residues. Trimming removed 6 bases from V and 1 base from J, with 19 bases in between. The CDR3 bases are TGTGCCAGCAGCCCTCGGGGGAGGGGACAGTCCTACGAGCAGTACTTC. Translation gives CASSPRGRGQSYEQYF.

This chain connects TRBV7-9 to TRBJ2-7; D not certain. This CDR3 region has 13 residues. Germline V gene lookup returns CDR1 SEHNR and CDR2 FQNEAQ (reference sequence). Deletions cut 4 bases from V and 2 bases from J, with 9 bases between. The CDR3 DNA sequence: TGTGCCAGCAGCTCCGACGGCACCTACGAGCAGTACTTC. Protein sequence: CASSSDGTYEQYF.

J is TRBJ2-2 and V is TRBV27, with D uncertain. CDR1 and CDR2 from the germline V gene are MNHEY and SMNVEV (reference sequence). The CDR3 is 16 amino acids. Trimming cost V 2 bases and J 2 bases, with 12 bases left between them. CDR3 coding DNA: TGTGCCAGCAGTTTAAGGGTTTTAGGTAACACCGGGGAGCTGTTTTTT. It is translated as CASSLRVLGNTGELFF.

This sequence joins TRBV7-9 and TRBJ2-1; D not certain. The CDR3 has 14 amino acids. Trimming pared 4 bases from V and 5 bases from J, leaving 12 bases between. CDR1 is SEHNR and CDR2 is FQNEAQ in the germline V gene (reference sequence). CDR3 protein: CASSSRSADNEQFF. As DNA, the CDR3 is TGTGCCAGCAGCTCGAGGAGTGCGGACAATGAGCAGTTCTTC.

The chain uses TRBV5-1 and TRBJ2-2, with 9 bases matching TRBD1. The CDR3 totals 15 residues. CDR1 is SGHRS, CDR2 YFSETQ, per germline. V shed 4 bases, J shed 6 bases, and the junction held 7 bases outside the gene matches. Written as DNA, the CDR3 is TGCGCCAGCAGCCCACAGGGGGCTAACGCCGGGGAGCTGTTTTTT. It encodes CASSPQGANAGELFF.

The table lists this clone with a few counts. The CDR3 protein is CASIPENTGELFF. The DNA of the CDR3 is TGCGCCAGCATACCAGAGAACACCGGGGAGCTGTTTTTT. The chain is built from TRBV5-1 and TRBJ2-2; D is unclear. CDR3 size: 13 residues. The germline V gene has CDR1 SGHRS and CDR2 YFSETQ. V lost 6 bases to trimming and J lost 1 base, with 7 bases between them.

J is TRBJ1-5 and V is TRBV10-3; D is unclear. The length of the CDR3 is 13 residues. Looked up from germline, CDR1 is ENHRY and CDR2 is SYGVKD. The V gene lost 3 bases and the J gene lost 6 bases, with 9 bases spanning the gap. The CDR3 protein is CAISDREGQPQHF. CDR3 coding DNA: TGTGCCATCAGTGATAGGGAGGGTCAGCCCCAGCATTTT.

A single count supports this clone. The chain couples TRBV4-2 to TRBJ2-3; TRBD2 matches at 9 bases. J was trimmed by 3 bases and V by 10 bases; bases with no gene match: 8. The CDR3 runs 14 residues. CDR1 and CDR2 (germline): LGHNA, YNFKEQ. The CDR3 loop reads CATSSSGRTDTQYF. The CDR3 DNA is TGTGCCACCTCGAGTAGCGGGAGAACAGATACGCAGTATTTT.

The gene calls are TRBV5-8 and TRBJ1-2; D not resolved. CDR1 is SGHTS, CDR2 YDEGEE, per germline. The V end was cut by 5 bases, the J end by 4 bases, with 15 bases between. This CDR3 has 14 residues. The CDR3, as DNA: TGTGCCAGCAGAGAGGCTGGTTCCCGCTATGGCTACACCTTC. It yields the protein CASREAGSRYGYTF.

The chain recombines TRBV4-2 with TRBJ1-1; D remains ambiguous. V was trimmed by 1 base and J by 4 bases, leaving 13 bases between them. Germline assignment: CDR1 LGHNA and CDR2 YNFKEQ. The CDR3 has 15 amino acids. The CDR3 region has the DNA TGTGCCAGCAGCCAAGGAGTTTTGGGGAGCACTGAAGCTTTCTTT. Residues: CASSQGVLGSTEAFF.

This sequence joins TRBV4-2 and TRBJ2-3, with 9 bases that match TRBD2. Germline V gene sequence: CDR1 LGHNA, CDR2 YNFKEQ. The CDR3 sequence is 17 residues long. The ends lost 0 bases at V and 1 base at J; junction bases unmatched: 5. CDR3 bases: TGTGCCAGCAGCCAAGATAGCTTAGCGGGAGGCACAGATACGCAGTATTTT. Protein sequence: CASSQDSLAGGTDTQYF.

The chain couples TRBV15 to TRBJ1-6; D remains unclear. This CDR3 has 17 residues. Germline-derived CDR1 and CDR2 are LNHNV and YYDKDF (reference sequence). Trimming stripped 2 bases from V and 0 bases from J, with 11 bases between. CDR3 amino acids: CATSRSPITSYNSPLHF. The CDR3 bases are TGTGCCACCAGCAGATCACCCATTACCTCCTATAATTCACCCCTCCACTTT.

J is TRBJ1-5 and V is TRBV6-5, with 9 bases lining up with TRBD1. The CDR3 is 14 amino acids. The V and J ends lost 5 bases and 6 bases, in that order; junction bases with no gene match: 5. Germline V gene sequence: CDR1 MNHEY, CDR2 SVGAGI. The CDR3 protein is CASSQQGAGQPQHF. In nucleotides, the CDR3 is TGTGCCAGCAGTCAACAGGGGGCTGGTCAGCCCCAGCATTTT.

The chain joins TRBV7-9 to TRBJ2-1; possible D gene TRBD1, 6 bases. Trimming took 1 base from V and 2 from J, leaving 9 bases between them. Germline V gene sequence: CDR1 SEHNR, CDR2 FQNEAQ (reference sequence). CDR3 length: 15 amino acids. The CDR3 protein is CASSLGQAPYNEQFF. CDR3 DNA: TGTGCCAGCAGCTTAGGACAGGCCCCCTACAATGAGCAGTTCTTC.

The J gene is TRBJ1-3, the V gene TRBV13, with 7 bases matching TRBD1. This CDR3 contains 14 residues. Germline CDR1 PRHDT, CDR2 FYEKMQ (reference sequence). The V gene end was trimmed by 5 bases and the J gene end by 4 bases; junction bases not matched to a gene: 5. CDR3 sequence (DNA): TGTGCCAGCAGCGCCACAGGGGCGGGAAACACCATATATTTT. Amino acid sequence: CASSATGAGNTIYF.

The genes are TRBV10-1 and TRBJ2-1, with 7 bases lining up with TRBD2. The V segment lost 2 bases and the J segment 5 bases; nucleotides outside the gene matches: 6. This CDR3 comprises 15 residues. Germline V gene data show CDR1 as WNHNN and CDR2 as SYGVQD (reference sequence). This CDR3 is CASSEGTTLNNEQFF. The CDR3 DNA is TGCGCCAGCAGTGAGGGGACTACCCTCAACAATGAGCAGTTCTTC.

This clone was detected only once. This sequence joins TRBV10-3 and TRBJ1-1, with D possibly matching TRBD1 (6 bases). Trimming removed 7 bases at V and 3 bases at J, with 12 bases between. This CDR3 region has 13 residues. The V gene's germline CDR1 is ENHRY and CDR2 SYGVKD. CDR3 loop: CAITSSGDTEAFF. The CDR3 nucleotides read TGTGCCATCACCTCTTCAGGGGACACTGAAGCTTTCTTT.

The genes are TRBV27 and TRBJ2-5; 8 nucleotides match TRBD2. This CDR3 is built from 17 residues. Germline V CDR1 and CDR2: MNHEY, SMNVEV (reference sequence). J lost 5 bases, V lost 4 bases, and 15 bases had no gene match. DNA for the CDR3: TGTGCCAGCAGTTCCATACGCGGACTAGCAGAGGGGGAGACCCAGTACTTC. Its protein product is CASSSIRGLAEGETQYF.

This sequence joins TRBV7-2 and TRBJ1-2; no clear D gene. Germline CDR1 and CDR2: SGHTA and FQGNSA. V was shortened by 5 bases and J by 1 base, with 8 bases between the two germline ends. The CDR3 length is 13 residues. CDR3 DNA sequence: TGTGCCAGCAGCACGCGGGGTAACTATGGCTACACCTTC. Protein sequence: CASSTRGNYGYTF. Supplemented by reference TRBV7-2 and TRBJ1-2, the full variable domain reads GAGVSQSPSNKVTEKGKDVELRCDPISGHTALYWYRQSLGQGLEFLIYFQGNSAPDKSGLPSDRFSAERTGGSVSTLTIQRTQQEDSAVYLCASSTRGNYGYTFGSGTRLTVV.

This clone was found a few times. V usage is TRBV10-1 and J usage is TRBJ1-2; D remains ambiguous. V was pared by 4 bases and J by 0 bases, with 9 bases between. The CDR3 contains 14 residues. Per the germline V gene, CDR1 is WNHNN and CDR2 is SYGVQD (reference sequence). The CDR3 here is CASSGGPANYGYTF. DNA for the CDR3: TGCGCCAGCAGTGGCGGCCCAGCTAACTATGGCTACACCTTC.